This paragraph covers one T cell receptor (beta chain) sequence. A read error may produce the germline difference seen at one junction end. These data belong to a study of molecular identifiers for immune sequencing clone quantification. This CDR3 spans 13 amino acids. Per germline, CDR1 LGHDT and CDR2 YNNKEL (reference sequence). One entry per CDR3 protein results from TCRdb running MiXCR on the PCR reads. The repertoire includes tens of thousands of distinct CDR3 sequences, about 23% of them detected once, and approximately 0.8% sits in the top ten. Material for sequencing was naive CD8+ T cells from blood, with Jurkat cell RNA spiked in. Subset denoted: FACS-sorted CD8+CD4-CCR7+CD45RA+ naive T cells. V gene TRBV3-1 combines with J gene TRBJ2-7; D is possibly TRBD2 (6 bases). This sequence was found in a human donor in good health. Some libraries in this study had Jurkat cell RNA spiked in. The DNA for the CDR3 is TGTGCCCGCAGCCAAGGGACTTTGTACGAGCAGTACTTC. Translation gives CARSQGTLYEQYF.